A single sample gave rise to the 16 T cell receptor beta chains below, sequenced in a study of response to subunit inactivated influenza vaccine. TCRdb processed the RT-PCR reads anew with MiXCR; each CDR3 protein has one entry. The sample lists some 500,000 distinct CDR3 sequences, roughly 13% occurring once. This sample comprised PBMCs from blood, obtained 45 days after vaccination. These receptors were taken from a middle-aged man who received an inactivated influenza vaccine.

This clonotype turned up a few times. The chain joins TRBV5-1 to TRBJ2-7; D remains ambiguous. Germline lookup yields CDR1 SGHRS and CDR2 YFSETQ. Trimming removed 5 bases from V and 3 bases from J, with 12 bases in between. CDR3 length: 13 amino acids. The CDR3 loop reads CASREYGDYEQYF. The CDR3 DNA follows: TGCGCCAGCAGAGAGTACGGAGACTACGAGCAGTACTTC.

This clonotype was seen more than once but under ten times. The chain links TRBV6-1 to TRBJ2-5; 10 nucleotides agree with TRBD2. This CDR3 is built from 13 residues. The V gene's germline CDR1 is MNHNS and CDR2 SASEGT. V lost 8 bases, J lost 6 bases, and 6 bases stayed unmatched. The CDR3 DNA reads TGTGCCAGCTTAGCGGGGGGCGAGAAGACCCAGTACTTC. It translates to CASLAGGEKTQYF.

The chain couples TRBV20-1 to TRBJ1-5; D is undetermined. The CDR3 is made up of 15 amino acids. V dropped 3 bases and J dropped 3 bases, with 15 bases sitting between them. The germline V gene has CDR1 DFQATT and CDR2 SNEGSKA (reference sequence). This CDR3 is CSASVRGSPNQPQHF. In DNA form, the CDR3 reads TGCAGTGCTAGTGTGAGAGGTTCCCCCAATCAGCCCCAGCATTTT.

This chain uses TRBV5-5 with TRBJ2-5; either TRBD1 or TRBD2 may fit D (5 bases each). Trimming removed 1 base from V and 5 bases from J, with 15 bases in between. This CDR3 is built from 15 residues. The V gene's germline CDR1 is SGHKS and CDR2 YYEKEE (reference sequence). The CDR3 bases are TGTGCCAGCAGCTTGCGGGGTAACGCAGGGGAGACCCAGTACTTC. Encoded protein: CASSLRGNAGETQYF.

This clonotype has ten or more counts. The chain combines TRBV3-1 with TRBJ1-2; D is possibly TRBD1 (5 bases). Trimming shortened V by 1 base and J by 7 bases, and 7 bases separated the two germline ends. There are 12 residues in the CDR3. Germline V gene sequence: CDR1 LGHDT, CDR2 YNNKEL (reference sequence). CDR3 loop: CASSQGGAGYTF. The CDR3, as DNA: TGTGCCAGCAGCCAAGGAGGGGCTGGCTACACCTTC.

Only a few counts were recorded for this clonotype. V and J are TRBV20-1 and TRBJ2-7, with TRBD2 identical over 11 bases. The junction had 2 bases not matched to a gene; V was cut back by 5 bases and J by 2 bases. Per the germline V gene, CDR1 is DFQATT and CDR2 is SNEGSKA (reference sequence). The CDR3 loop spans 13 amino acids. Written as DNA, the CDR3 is TGCAGTGCTCAGGGACTAGCGGCCTACGAGCAGTACTTC. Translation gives CSAQGLAAYEQYF.

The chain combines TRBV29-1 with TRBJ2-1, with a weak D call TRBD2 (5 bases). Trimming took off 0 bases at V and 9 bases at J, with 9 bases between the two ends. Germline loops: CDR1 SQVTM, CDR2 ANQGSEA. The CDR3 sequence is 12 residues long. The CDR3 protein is CSVEELGVEQFF. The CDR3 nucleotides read TGCAGCGTTGAAGAACTCGGGGTTGAGCAGTTCTTC.

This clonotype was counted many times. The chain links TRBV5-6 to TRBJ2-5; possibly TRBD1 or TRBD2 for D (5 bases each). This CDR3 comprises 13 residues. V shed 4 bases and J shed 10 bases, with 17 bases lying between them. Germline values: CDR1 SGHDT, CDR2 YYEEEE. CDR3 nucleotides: TGTGCCAGCAGCCCCGGGACCAAAGGTGACCAGTACTTC. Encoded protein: CASSPGTKGDQYF. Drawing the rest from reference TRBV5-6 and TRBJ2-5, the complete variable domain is DAGVTQSPTHLIKTRGQQVTLRCSPKSGHDTVSWYQQALGQGPQFIFQYYEEEERQRGNFPDRFSGHQFPNYSSELNVNALLLGDSALYLCASSPGTKGDQYFGPGTRLLVL.

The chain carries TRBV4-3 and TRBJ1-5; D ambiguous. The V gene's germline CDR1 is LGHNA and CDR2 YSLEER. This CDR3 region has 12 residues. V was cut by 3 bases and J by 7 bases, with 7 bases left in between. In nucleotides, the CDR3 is TGCGCCAGCAGCCATCTGATCCAGCCCCAGCATTTT. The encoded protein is CASSHLIQPQHF.

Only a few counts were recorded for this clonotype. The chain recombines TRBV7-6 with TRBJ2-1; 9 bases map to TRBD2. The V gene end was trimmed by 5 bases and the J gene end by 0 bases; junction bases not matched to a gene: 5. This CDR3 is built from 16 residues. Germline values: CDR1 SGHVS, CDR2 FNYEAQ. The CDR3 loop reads CASSRLAGSSYNEQFF. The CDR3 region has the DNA TGTGCCAGCAGCCGCCTAGCGGGGAGCTCCTACAATGAGCAGTTCTTC.

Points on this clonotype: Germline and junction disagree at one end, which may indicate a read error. The CDR3 protein is CASSLASGGAYEQYF. CDR3 nucleotide sequence: TGTGCTAGCAGCTTGGCTAGCGGGGGGGCCTACGAGCAGTACTTC. This rearrangement joins TRBV7-7 to TRBJ2-7, with 12 bases matching TRBD2. The CDR3 loop spans 15 amino acids. Germline CDR1 SSHAT, CDR2 FNYEAQ (reference sequence).

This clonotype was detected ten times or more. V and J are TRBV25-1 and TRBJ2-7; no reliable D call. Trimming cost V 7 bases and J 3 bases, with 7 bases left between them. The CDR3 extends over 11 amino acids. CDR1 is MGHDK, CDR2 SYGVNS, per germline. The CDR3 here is CASTEGYEQYF. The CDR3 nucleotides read TGTGCCAGCACAGAAGGCTACGAGCAGTACTTC.

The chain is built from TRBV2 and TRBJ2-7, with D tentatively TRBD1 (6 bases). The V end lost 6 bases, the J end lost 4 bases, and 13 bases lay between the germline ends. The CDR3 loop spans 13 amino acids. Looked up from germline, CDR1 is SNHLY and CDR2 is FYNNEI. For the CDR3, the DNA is TGTGCCAGCAGGCAGGACAGCCTTTACGAGCAGTACTTC. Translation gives CASRQDSLYEQYF.

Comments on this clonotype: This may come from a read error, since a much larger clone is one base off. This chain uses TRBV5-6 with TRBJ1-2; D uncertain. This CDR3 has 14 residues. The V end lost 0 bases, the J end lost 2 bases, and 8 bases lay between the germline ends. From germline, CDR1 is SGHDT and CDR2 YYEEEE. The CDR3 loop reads CASSLGRRNYGYTF. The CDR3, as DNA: TGTGCCAGCAGCTTGGGGCGGCGAAACTATGGCTACACCTTC.

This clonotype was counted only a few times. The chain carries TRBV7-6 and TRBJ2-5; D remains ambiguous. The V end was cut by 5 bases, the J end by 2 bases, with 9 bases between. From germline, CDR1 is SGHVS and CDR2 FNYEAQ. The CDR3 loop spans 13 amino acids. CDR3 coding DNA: TGTGCCAGCAGCCTCGACAAGCAAGAGACCCAGTACTTC. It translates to CASSLDKQETQYF.

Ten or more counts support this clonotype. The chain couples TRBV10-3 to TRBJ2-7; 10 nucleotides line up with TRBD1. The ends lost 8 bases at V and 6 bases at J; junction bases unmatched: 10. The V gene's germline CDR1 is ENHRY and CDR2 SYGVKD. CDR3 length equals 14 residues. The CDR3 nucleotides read TGTGCCATCTCACCGGGGACAGGGGCGCGCGAGCAGTACTTC. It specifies CAISPGTGAREQYF.